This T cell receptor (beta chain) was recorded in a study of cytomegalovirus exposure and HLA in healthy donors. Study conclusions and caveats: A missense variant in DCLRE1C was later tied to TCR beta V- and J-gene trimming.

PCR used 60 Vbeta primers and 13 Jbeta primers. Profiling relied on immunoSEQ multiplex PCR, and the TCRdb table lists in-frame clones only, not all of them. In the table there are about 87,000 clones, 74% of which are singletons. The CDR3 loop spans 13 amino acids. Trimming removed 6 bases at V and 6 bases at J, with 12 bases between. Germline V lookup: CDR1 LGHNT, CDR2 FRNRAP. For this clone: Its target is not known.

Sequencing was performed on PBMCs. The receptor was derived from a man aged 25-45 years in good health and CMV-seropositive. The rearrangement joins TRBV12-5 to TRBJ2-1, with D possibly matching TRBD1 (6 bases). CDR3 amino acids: CASGGDNFNEQFF. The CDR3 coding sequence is TGTGCTAGTGGGGGGGACAATTTCAATGAGCAGTTCTTC.